These 15 T cell receptor beta chains were all obtained from the same sample, sequenced in a study of PD-L1 blockade in urothelial cancer. Profiling relied on immunoSEQ multiplex PCR, and the TCRdb table lists in-frame clones only, not all of them. This sample carries 32,000 or so clones, 84% of them seen once, and the ten largest clones take about a sixth. Regarding time point: pretreatment peripheral blood. Sequencing used PBMCs, obtained around atezolizumab (anti-PD-L1) treatment. The receptor source for this set is a man in his 60s with urothelial cancer.

CDR3 residues: CASRRGGTGGLNEQFF. The CDR3 region has the DNA TGTGCCAGCAGACGAGGGGGGACAGGGGGTCTCAATGAGCAGTTCTTC. The chain uses TRBV7-2 and TRBJ2-1, with TRBD1 identical over 11 bases. Germline CDR1 SGHTA, CDR2 FQGNSA. The CDR3 totals 16 residues. V was pared by 6 bases and J by 6 bases, with 10 bases of the junction left unmatched.

V gene TRBV27 combines with J gene TRBJ2-5, with 11 positions matching TRBD2. The germline V gene encodes CDR1 MNHEY and CDR2 SMNVEV (reference sequence). After removal of 5 bases from V and 2 bases from J, the junction contained 7 bases not matched to a gene. The CDR3 extends over 16 amino acids. The CDR3 DNA follows: TGTGCCAGCAGTGTTTTTGCTAGCGGGGGGCAAGAGACCCAGTACTTC. Protein product: CASSVFASGGQETQYF.

In its sample, this clone was seen a few times. The gene calls are TRBV2 and TRBJ2-1, with 8 bases aligning to TRBD2. Unmatched junction bases numbered 5, after V lost 9 bases and J lost 4 bases. CDR3 size: 13 residues. CDR1 is SNHLY and CDR2 is FYNNEI in the germline V gene. The CDR3 loop reads CASSGEGYNEQFF. The CDR3 nucleotides are TGTGCCAGTAGCGGGGAGGGATACAATGAGCAGTTCTTC.

Turning to this clone: Other nucleotide sequences from this sample produce the same CDR3. The chain joins TRBV29-1 to TRBJ2-5; 9 positions match TRBD2. The CDR3 sequence is 17 residues long. Germline CDR1 is SQVTM and CDR2 is ANQGSEA. V shed 4 bases and J 1 base; nucleotides not matched to a gene: 13. The CDR3: CSVGRLAEVGFQETQYF. The CDR3 DNA is TGCAGCGTTGGGAGACTAGCGGAGGTGGGATTCCAAGAGACCCAGTACTTC.

This chain links TRBV11-3 with TRBJ1-1; D not resolved. CDR3 length: 11 amino acids. V gave up 4 bases and J gave up 3 bases, with 3 bases separating them. Per germline, CDR1 SGHNT and CDR2 YENEEA. The CDR3 here is CASSSDTEAFF. The CDR3 region has the DNA TGTGCCAGCAGCTCTGACACTGAAGCTTTCTTT.

The rearrangement joins TRBV6-5 to TRBJ1-3, with a weak D call TRBD1 (6 bases). Trimming shortened V by 5 bases and J by 4 bases, and 12 bases separated the two germline ends. Looked up from germline, CDR1 is MNHEY and CDR2 is SVGAGI. The CDR3 has 14 residues. The CDR3 is CASSQQGRGNTIYF. The DNA for the CDR3 is TGTGCCAGCAGTCAACAGGGAAGGGGAAACACCATATATTTT.

This chain connects TRBV10-1 to TRBJ2-7; 10 bases align to TRBD1. V lost 8 bases, J lost 6 bases, and 7 bases stayed unmatched. CDR1 WNHNN and CDR2 SYGVQD come from the germline V gene (reference sequence). CDR3 length: 13 amino acids. The CDR3 nucleotides are TGCGCCAGCGCCGGGACAGGGGCCGTCGAGCAGTACTTC. This translates into CASAGTGAVEQYF.

This clone was counted a single time. The V and J genes are TRBV29-1 and TRBJ2-5; TRBD1 might be the D (5 bases). Per the germline V gene, CDR1 is SQVTM and CDR2 is ANQGSEA. The CDR3 extends over 11 amino acids. Trimming cost V 4 bases and J 5 bases, with 8 bases left between them. The CDR3 here is CSVGPGETQYF. The CDR3 DNA reads as TGCAGCGTTGGCCCAGGGGAGACCCAGTACTTC.

There are a few counts of this clone. In DNA, the CDR3 is TGCAGCGTAAACAGGGGGGGACTCCCGTCAGATACGCAGTATTTT. Translation: CSVNRGGLPSDTQYF. The rearrangement uses TRBV29-1 and TRBJ2-3, with D possibly TRBD1 on 8 matching bases. Trimming left V 6 bases short and J 4 bases short, with 20 bases between. The CDR3 runs to 15 residues. CDR1 and CDR2 (germline): SQVTM, ANQGSEA.

CDR3 protein: CSAGGAEAFF. CDR3 in DNA: TGCAGCGCCGGGGGGGCTGAAGCTTTCTTT. The chain is built from TRBV29-1 and TRBJ1-1; D might be TRBD1 (5 bases). Trimming took 7 bases from V and 6 from J, leaving 9 bases between them. In germline, CDR1 is SQVTM, CDR2 ANQGSEA. This CDR3 spans 10 amino acids.

The chain employs TRBV27 and TRBJ1-1, with D maybe TRBD1 (6 bases). The germline V and J ends were trimmed by 5 bases and 4 bases, with 11 bases remaining between them. Germline assignment: CDR1 MNHEY and CDR2 SMNVEV (reference sequence). The CDR3 totals 13 residues. CDR3 nucleotide sequence: TGTGCCAGCAGTCAGGGGTGGGGCACTGAAGCTTTCTTT. It yields the protein CASSQGWGTEAFF.

The J gene is TRBJ1-4, the V gene TRBV18; the D gene is possibly TRBD1 (6 bases). Germline values: CDR1 KGHSH, CDR2 LQKENI. The CDR3 loop spans 15 amino acids. Trimming stripped 6 bases from V and 6 bases from J, with 17 bases between. CDR3 sequence: CASSIRPPGDEKLFF. The CDR3 DNA sequence: TGTGCCAGCTCCATAAGGCCGCCAGGGGATGAAAAACTGTTTTTT.

The CDR3: CASSQAWNTGELFF. DNA for the CDR3: TGTGCCAGCAGCCAAGCATGGAACACCGGGGAGCTGTTTTTT. The V gene is TRBV14, the J gene TRBJ2-2; the D is unclear. The CDR3 length is 14 residues. V was trimmed by 1 base and J by 1 base, leaving 4 bases between them. The germline V gene encodes CDR1 SGHDN and CDR2 FVKESK. The entire variable domain, with the rest obtained from reference TRBV14 and TRBJ2-2, is as follows: EAGVTQFPSHSVIEKGQTVTLRCDPISGHDNLYWYRRVMGKEIKFLLHFVKESKQDESGMPNNRFLAERTGGTYSTLKVQPAELEDSGVYFCASSQAWNTGELFFGEGSRLTVL.

V is TRBV5-1 and J is TRBJ2-3; D unresolved. In germline, CDR1 is SGHRS, CDR2 YFSETQ. The CDR3 runs 14 residues. V lost 3 bases and J lost 0, with 8 bases in between. CDR3 in DNA: TGCGCCAGCAGCTCTAGAACTAGCACAGATACGCAGTATTTT. Amino acids: CASSSRTSTDTQYF.

Points on this clone: Other DNA variants within this sample encode the same CDR3. The chain links TRBV10-1 to TRBJ2-2; D uncertain. Germline CDR1 WNHNN, CDR2 SYGVQD (reference sequence). V was pared by 0 bases and J by 0 bases, with 8 bases between. The CDR3 length is 16 residues. CDR3 sequence reads: CASSESVGANTGELFF. DNA of the CDR3: TGCGCCAGCAGTGAGTCAGTCGGAGCGAACACCGGGGAGCTGTTTTTT.